The 14 T cell receptor beta chains in this list originate from one sample, sequenced in a study of T cells after yellow fever vaccination. Each CDR3 protein gets one entry after TCRdb re-called the 5' RACE reads with MiXCR. The repertoire has a few hundred thousand distinct CDR3 sequences, approximately 6% of them found once; the top ten carry 15%. Here the sequenced sample was PBMCs, taken 5 days after the yellow fever booster vaccination. These receptors came from a man aged 25 to 40 who received the YFV17D yellow fever vaccine.

This clonotype occurred a few times. J is TRBJ2-3 and V is TRBV10-3, with a possible D match to TRBD2 (5 bases). V gave up 7 bases and J gave up 4 bases, with 12 bases separating them. This CDR3 contains 13 residues. Germline CDR1 is ENHRY and CDR2 is SYGVKD. The CDR3 sequence is CAITASSADTQYF. The CDR3 nucleotides read TGTGCCATCACGGCTAGCAGCGCAGATACGCAGTATTTT.

In its sample, this clonotype was seen many times. The chain couples TRBV28 to TRBJ2-1, with unresolved D. The ends were cut back, 5 bases at V and 9 bases at J, with 23 bases in the middle. Germline assignment: CDR1 MDHEN and CDR2 SYDVKM. There are 16 residues in the CDR3. The CDR3 sequence is CASSIGSVAVLREQFF. The CDR3 DNA sequence: TGTGCCAGCAGTATCGGGTCGGTCGCGGTATTACGTGAGCAGTTCTTC.

This clonotype appeared many times. The chain is built from TRBV7-2 and TRBJ1-1; 7 bases fit TRBD1. Germline V gene data show CDR1 as SGHTA and CDR2 as FQGNSA. This CDR3 is 13 amino acids long. V lost 4 bases to trimming and J lost 4 bases; unmatched junction nucleotides: 3. CDR3 in amino acids: CASSSRQGTEAFF. Here the CDR3 DNA reads TGTGCCAGCAGCTCTAGACAGGGCACTGAAGCTTTCTTT.

The chain recombines TRBV12-3 or TRBV12-4 with TRBJ1-1, with D tentatively TRBD1 (5 bases). Trimming took off 6 bases at V and 4 bases at J, with 12 bases between the two ends. The CDR3 has 13 residues. CDR3 DNA: TGTGCCAGCAGGAGGGACGGAGTCACTGAAGCTTTCTTT. This encodes CASRRDGVTEAFF.

The chain links TRBV5-1 to TRBJ1-6; D is perhaps TRBD1 (6 bases). V was clipped by 1 base and J by 7 bases, with 15 bases between them. CDR3 length equals 16 residues. Germline V gene lookup returns CDR1 SGHRS and CDR2 YFSETQ. For the CDR3, the DNA is TGCGCCAGCAGCTTGAGACAGCGGGGGGCGAATTCACCCCTCCACTTT. Amino acid sequence: CASSLRQRGANSPLHF.

This clonotype was found a few times. The chain carries TRBV29-1 and TRBJ2-3; TRBD2 matches at 10 bases. V was pared by 6 bases and J by 3 bases, with 9 bases of the junction left unmatched. The CDR3 loop spans 15 amino acids. The V gene's germline CDR1 is SQVTM and CDR2 ANQGSEA. This CDR3 reads CSVDSGRRGTDTQYF. As DNA, the CDR3 is TGCAGCGTAGATAGCGGGAGGCGAGGTACAGATACGCAGTATTTT.

This clonotype was recorded many times. The V and J genes are TRBV14 and TRBJ2-5; 15 bases align to TRBD2. The CDR3 consists of 17 residues. Germline CDR1 reads SGHDN; CDR2 reads FVKESK. The junction had 9 bases not matched to a gene; V was cut back by 4 bases and J by 6 bases. The chain's CDR3 is CASSPGLAGGLRKTQYF. CDR3 nucleotide sequence: TGTGCCAGCAGCCCGGGACTAGCGGGAGGATTAAGAAAGACCCAGTACTTC.

This chain connects TRBV20-1 to TRBJ1-1; D not resolved. The germline V gene has CDR1 DFQATT and CDR2 SNEGSKA (reference sequence). The CDR3 spans 12 residues. V was pared by 1 base and J by 8 bases, with 11 bases between. The CDR3 nucleotides read TGCAGTGCTAGAGTGGAGGAGTTCGAAGCTTTCTTT. Its translation: CSARVEEFEAFF.

This clonotype was observed a few times. This chain uses TRBV6-1 with TRBJ2-1; 8 bases are a match to TRBD2. With V trimmed by 6 bases and J by 7 bases, 11 bases remained unmatched. The CDR3 is 15 residues long. Per germline, CDR1 MNHNS and CDR2 SASEGT. The CDR3 sequence is CASSRNVAGRNEQFF. DNA of the CDR3: TGTGCCAGCAGCCGTAACGTAGCGGGACGGAATGAGCAGTTCTTC.

This clonotype came up many times. This chain uses TRBV25-1 with TRBJ2-1; 7 bases are a match to TRBD2. CDR1 MGHDK and CDR2 SYGVNS come from the germline V gene. The V gene end was trimmed by 4 bases and the J gene end by 5 bases; junction bases not matched to a gene: 5. The CDR3 is 14 amino acids. CDR3 residues: CASSGAGAHNEQFF. In DNA, the CDR3 is TGTGCCAGCAGTGGGGCGGGAGCCCACAATGAGCAGTTCTTC.

The table lists this clonotype with many counts. The CDR3 spells CALRGGSRDTQYF. CDR3 nucleotide sequence: TGTGCGTTAAGGGGCGGGAGCAGGGATACGCAGTATTTT. The chain uses TRBV28 and TRBJ2-3; TRBD2 matches 7 bases. Germline CDR1 and CDR2: MDHEN and SYDVKM. The CDR3 runs to 13 residues.

A few counts support this clonotype. The chain has TRBV7-9 and TRBJ2-3; tentatively, D is TRBD1 or TRBD2 (6 bases each). The germline V gene has CDR1 SEHNR and CDR2 FQNEAQ (reference sequence). With 3 bases removed from V and 3 bases from J, the gap between germline ends came to 16 bases. This CDR3 has 16 amino acids. CDR3 region: CASSLGLRGGTDTQYF. The CDR3 DNA reads as TGTGCCAGCAGCTTGGGACTCAGGGGCGGGACAGATACGCAGTATTTT. The full variable domain, completed using reference TRBV7-9 and TRBJ2-3, is DTGVSQNPRHKITKRGQNVTFRCDPISEHNRLYWYRQTLGQGPEFLTYFQNEAQLEKSRLLSDRFSAERPKGSFSTLEIQRTEQGDSAMYLCASSLGLRGGTDTQYFGPGTRLTVL.

This clonotype was seen ten or more times. The gene calls are TRBV7-9 and TRBJ1-4; TRBD1 is a possible D gene (6 bases). Trimming took 4 bases from V and 6 from J, leaving 21 bases between them. CDR3 length: 17 amino acids. Germline CDR1 is SEHNR and CDR2 is FQNEAQ (reference sequence). CDR3 loop: CASSSPRGGEGDEKLFF. The DNA for the CDR3 is TGTGCCAGCAGCTCCCCCCGGGGCGGGGAGGGGGATGAAAAACTGTTTTTT.

This clonotype turned up a few times. The chain uses TRBV20-1 and TRBJ2-1, with TRBD2 as a possible D gene (7 bases). Germline values: CDR1 DFQATT, CDR2 SNEGSKA (reference sequence). The V end was cut by 6 bases, the J end by 2 bases, with 17 bases between. The CDR3 is 15 amino acids. As DNA, the CDR3 is TGCAGTGCCGAGGGGGGGACCCCCGCCTACAATGAGCAGTTCTTC. Protein: CSAEGGTPAYNEQFF.